This T cell receptor (beta chain) was recovered during a study of shared clonotypes between healthy human individuals (TCRdb year 2020). Broadly, across the study: The cohort comprised a couple of women and a few men aged 18 to 49 years. To increase sequencing depth and limit assay-specific biases, TCR repertoire library preparation and sequencing were carried out by different laboratories using diverse techniques. For each donor, CD4 naive and CD4 memory were each run on three plates, CD8 naive on two plates, and CD8 memory on one plate. Per donor, leukapheresis produced somewhere between about 0.94 and 10 billion PBMCs. To estimate repertoire size and how much clonotypes are shared between individuals, the study performed deep sequencing of blood TCR repertoires from roughly five healthy adults. What the work shows at the level of the full study, not this receptor alone: Sampling was limited to blood, and TCR repertoires in tissue likely differ from TCR repertoires in blood. Incomplete sequencing was indicated by rarefaction of sorted-subset datasets, despite the large sequencing depth. When a few donors were compared, the shared fraction of clonotypes was roughly 5% for naive CD4, roughly 3.3% for naive CD8, 2.3% for memory CD4, and 0.4% for memory CD8. Higher generation probabilities were observed for clonotypes shared by all four sorted-subset donors than for non-shared clonotypes. Larger estimated clonotype richness was generally found for naive subsets than for memory subsets. Pairwise subsampling led to the expectation that sequencing depth would affect the degree of clonotype sharing among donors. The small number of donors limited the genetic and exposure-history diversity represented.

Donors were healthy HIV-negative adults with no recently reported acute infections or vaccinations. Only Caucasian adults living in Nashville, Tennessee, USA were represented among the donors. CD4+ T cells were enriched through magnetic negative selection, after which naive cells were positively selected on CD45RA and the remaining negative fraction served as the memory subset. Blood was obtained by leukapheresis, after which PBMCs were separated by Ficoll-Histopaque density gradient centrifugation and cryopreserved in liquid nitrogen vapor phase. Purity and quantity of every magnetically sorted T cell population were checked by analytical flow cytometry. Each sorted fraction had its genomic DNA isolated and then quantified by UV absorbance on a Nanodrop 2000c. With respect to this clone: Its antigen remains unidentified. One base away there is no much larger clone; base qualities are not given.

Using the deep immunoSEQ assay, multiplex PCR amplified TCR CDR3 regions from genomic DNA. Extracted genomic DNA from each cell subset was distributed evenly across all wells of several immunoSEQ 96-well plates, and each plate was treated as a replicate. For sorted subsets, each replicate PCR was loaded with about 200 ng genomic DNA, equivalent to 32,000 or so T cell genomes. Purified libraries were measured with a Qubit 3.0 fluorometer, size-checked on a Bioanalyzer 2100, and measured again with the KAPA Library Quantification kit. A separate single-read 150-cycle Illumina NextSeq 550 flow cell was used to sequence each immunoSEQ 96-well plate. On the authors' methods: Because only junctional sequences without quality scores were contained in the immunoSEQ output, filtering matching that applied to full-length reads could not be performed. To assign V/J genes and CDR3, sequences were annotated using PyIR, a Python wrapper for IgBLAST v1.9, with IMGT germline references. Any read was removed if the V/J assignment was weak (E-value above 1e-6), the CDR3 was missing, or the read contained stop codons, out-of-frame junctions, or ambiguous translated residues. V3J clonotypes were defined by identical inferred V gene, J gene, and CDR3 amino acid sequence. Percentage overlap between repertoires was calculated by dividing the number of shared unique clonotypes by the size of the smaller repertoire. Richness of each repertoire was evaluated using RTK rarefaction, the Chao1 estimator, and Recon v2.1 estimates of unobserved clonotypes. Generation probabilities for all TCRbeta clonotypes obtained by the gDNA method from a few donors were computed using OLGA. Held by TCRdb, this immuneACCESS table contains in-frame sequences only and omits some clones. Under half of the omission traces to an unresolved V gene where checked; the cause of the rest is unknown. Clone size and the V and J calls come from that table; the DNA yielded D and trimming. The sample table lists about 990,000 clones, 75% to 80% of them with a count of one. The ten largest make up roughly 0.65% of the sample.

The CDR3 numbers 12 residues from cysteine through phenylalanine. The kept DNA is CDR3 alone, 36 bases in frame from the first base. CDR1 and CDR2, looked up from the germline V gene, are SGHAT and FQNNGV. The trim is 7 bases for V and 7 bases for J, with a gap of 13 bases between the germline ends. The TCR sequence derives from a man aged 18 to 29 in good health. Some clones in this sample may be carry-over from other donors' samples. Sequenced material: memory CD4+ T cells from PBMCs. Sample cell subset or site, as interpreted from the label and publication: CD45RA-negative fraction. The chain employs TRBV11-2 and TRBJ2-5; the D gene cannot be named for sure. The CDR3 has the sequence CASTQQDGTQYF. The sequenced DNA: TGTGCCAGCACCCAGCAGGACGGGACCCAGTACTTC.